This TCR beta chain was sequenced in a study of cytomegalovirus exposure and HLA in healthy donors. The study ran its PCR with 60 Vbeta and 13 Jbeta primers. Assay used: immunoSEQ multiplex PCR; TCRdb lists only in-frame clones, some missing. The table records about 82,000 clones, 65% to 80% of them present only once. No CMV serostatus entry exists for this donor. In the case of this clone: Its matching antigen is unknown.

Study findings and constraints: In a later analysis, a genetic analysis reported fewer productive-TCR N-insertions in an Asian-associated ancestry cluster than the cohort average. Confirmation in vitro established that a few CMV-associated chains were specific for CMV antigens.

Trimming took off 0 bases at V and 4 bases at J, with 12 bases between the two ends. The CDR3 covers 15 residues. From germline, CDR1 is LGHNA and CDR2 YSLEER. The source of this sequence is a human donor in good health. The chain uses TRBV4-3 and TRBJ1-2; D gene ambiguous. Sequencing was carried out using PBMCs. As DNA, the CDR3 is TGCGCCAGCAGCCAAGAGATAGCGGGGTTCTATGGCTACACCTTC. Encoded protein: CASSQEIAGFYGYTF.